This record concerns one T cell receptor (beta chain) sequence. Antigen unknown. This specimen comes from a study of Graves' ophthalmopathy and Graves' hyperthyroidism. The sequenced template was RNA, covering the TCR beta CDR3 region. Following a first-round RT-PCR that used HTBI primers, a second-round multiplex PCR was carried out. From the multiplex PCR reads, TCRdb called clonotypes with MiXCR, one entry per CDR3 protein. The sample has around 1,000,000 distinct CDR3 sequences, 35% to 45% seen once; the top ten hold roughly 10%. Trimming removed 1 base from V and 0 bases from J, with 11 bases in between. The CDR3 is 16 residues long. Germline CDR1 and CDR2: SEHNR and FQNEAQ (reference sequence). Overall study findings and caveats: This model predicted ophthalmopathy progression (sensitivity roughly 71%, specificity about 72%). Blood also harbored most expanded thyroid clonotypes above 0.001 frequency.

Input material: peripheral blood or thyroid tissue (not recorded which). The TCR was taken from an adult man with Graves' hyperthyroidism. The V call is TRBV7-9, the J call TRBJ2-3, with D possibly being TRBD1 (5 bases). The CDR3 DNA sequence: TGTGCCAGCAGCTTAGTGCCAGGGAAGAGCACAGATACGCAGTATTTT. This gives the protein CASSLVPGKSTDTQYF.